The entry below gives a single TCR beta chain sequence along with its context. This sample was taken from a study of OX40 agonist ivuxolimab in advanced cancers. This CDR3 has 14 residues. The germline V gene has CDR1 KGHSH and CDR2 LQKENI. Between the trimmed V and J ends, which lost 8 bases and 0 bases, there was a span of 11 bases. Produced via immunoSEQ multiplex PCR; TCRdb's table is partial and in-frame only. This sample has tens of thousands of clones; 70% to 90% occur once, and the top ten carry roughly 37%. This TCR was recovered from an adult with an advanced solid tumor such as melanoma, head and neck, liver or kidney cancer. This material consisted of CD4+ or CD8+ T cells sorted from blood, taken in a trial of the OX40 agonist ivuxolimab. The J gene is TRBJ1-3, the V gene TRBV18; D is unclear. The chain's CDR3 is CASPDPFSGNTIYF. The CDR3 DNA reads TGTGCCAGCCCAGACCCCTTCTCTGGAAACACCATATATTTT.